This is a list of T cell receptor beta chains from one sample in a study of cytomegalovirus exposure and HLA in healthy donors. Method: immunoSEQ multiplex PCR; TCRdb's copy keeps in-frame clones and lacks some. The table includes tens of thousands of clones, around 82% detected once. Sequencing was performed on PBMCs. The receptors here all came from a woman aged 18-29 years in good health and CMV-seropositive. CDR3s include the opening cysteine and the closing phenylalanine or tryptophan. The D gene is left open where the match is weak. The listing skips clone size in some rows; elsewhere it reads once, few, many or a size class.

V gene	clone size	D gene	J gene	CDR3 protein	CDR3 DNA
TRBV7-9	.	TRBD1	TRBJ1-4	CASSSDRTGGGEKLFF	TGTGCCAGCAGCTCCGACCGGACAGGGGGAGGTGAAAAACTGTTTTTT
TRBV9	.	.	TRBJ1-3	CASSVGIGIGSGNTIYF	TGTGCCAGCAGCGTAGGGATCGGGATTGGATCTGGAAACACCATATATTTT
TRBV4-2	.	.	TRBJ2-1	CASSQDIGQGLYNEQFF	TGTGCCAGCAGCCAAGATATCGGGCAGGGCTTATACAATGAGCAGTTCTTC
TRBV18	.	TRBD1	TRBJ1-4	CASSPDRAATNEKLFF	TGTGCCAGCTCACCGGACAGGGCTGCAACTAATGAAAAACTGTTTTTT
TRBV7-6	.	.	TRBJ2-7	CASSRGPGYEQYF	TGTGCCAGCAGCAGAGGGCCCGGGTACGAGCAGTACTTC
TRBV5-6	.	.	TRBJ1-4	CASSLWGPSTNEKLFF	TGTGCCAGCAGCTTGTGGGGCCCCTCAACTAATGAAAAACTGTTTTTT
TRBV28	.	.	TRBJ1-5	CASSLYPRSDIGVEPQHF	TGTGCCAGCAGTTTGTATCCGCGTTCGGACATAGGGGTGGAGCCCCAGCATTTT
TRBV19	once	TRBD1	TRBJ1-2	CASSPGTGITYGYTF	TGTGCCAGTAGTCCCGGGACAGGGATTACCTATGGCTACACCTTC
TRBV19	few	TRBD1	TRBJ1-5	CASSSTGGLYQPQHF	TGTGCCAGTAGTTCGACAGGGGGCCTCTATCAGCCCCAGCATTTT
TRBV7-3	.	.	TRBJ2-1	CASSPDYRSSYNEQFF	TGTGCCAGCAGCCCCGATTACAGGTCCTCCTACAATGAGCAGTTCTTC
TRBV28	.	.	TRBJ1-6	CASSFDSYNSPLHF	TGTGCCAGCAGTTTCGACAGTTATAATTCACCCCTCCACTTT
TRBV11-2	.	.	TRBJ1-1	CASSLRLYTEAFF	TGTGCCAGCAGCCTCCGACTGTACACTGAAGCTTTCTTT
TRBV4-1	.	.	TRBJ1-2	CASSQGVRGDYARGYTF	TGCGCCAGCAGCCAAGGGGTCAGGGGAGATTATGCCCGCGGCTACACCTTC
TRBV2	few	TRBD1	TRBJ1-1	CASSEEQGRSKTEAFF	TGTGCCAGCAGTGAAGAACAGGGGAGGTCAAAGACTGAAGCTTTCTTT
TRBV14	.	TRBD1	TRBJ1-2	CATSTGVNYGYTF	TGTGCCACTTCGACAGGGGTTAACTATGGCTACACCTTC
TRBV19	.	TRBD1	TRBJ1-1	CASSIIGQGHTEAFF	TGTGCCAGTAGTATTATCGGACAGGGCCACACTGAAGCTTTCTTT
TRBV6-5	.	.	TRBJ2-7	CASSYRGNSYEQYF	TGTGCCAGCAGTTACCGAGGGAACTCCTACGAGCAGTACTTC
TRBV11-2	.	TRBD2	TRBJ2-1	CASSPGRGLTYNEQFF	TGTGCCAGCAGCCCAGGGAGGGGACTCACATACAATGAGCAGTTCTTC
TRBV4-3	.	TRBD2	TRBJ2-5	CASSPRFSGEQETQYF	TGCGCCAGCAGCCCCCGGTTTAGCGGGGAGCAAGAGACCCAGTACTTC
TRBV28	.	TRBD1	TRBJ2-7	CASHAGGRPHEQYF	TGTGCCAGCCACGCAGGGGGCCGGCCCCACGAGCAGTACTTC
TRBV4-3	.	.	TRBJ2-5	CASSQDDRVGETQYF	TGCGCCAGCAGCCAAGATGACCGGGTTGGAGAGACCCAGTACTTC
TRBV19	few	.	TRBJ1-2	CASSMARGDYGYTF	TGTGCCAGTAGTATGGCCCGGGGGGACTATGGCTACACCTTC
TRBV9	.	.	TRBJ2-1	CASSVGGGAFPYNEQFF	TGTGCCAGCAGCGTAGGTGGCGGGGCCTTCCCCTACAATGAGCAGTTCTTC
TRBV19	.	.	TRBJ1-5	CASSTGVLQPQHF	TGTGCCAGTAGTACTGGAGTTCTGCAGCCCCAGCATTTT
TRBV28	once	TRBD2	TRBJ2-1	CASSLSGGKGNEQFF	TGTGCCAGCAGCCTGAGCGGGGGGAAGGGGAATGAGCAGTTCTTC
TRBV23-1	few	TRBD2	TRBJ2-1	CASSQSPSSGGLGNEQFF	TGCGCCAGCAGTCAATCTCCTTCTAGCGGGGGGCTGGGTAATGAGCAGTTCTTC
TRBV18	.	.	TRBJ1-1	CASSLDSILNTEAFF	TGTGCCAGCTCATTGGACAGCATCCTTAACACTGAAGCTTTCTTT
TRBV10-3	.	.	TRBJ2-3	CAIRPPSAGIGPDTQYF	TGTGCCATCAGACCCCCCTCGGCGGGAATCGGGCCTGATACGCAGTATTTT
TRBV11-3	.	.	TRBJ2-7	CASSLGGSSYEQYF	TGTGCCAGCAGCTTAGGTGGCAGCTCCTACGAGCAGTACTTC